This T cell receptor beta chain was documented in a study of shared clonotypes between healthy human individuals. There were only Caucasian adults among the donors, and all lived in Nashville, Tennessee. Each subset's genomic DNA was split evenly across several immunoSEQ plates. The data were produced by immunoSEQ multiplex PCR, yet TCRdb's version contains in-frame clones alone and is incomplete. Altogether 700,000 or so clones are present, 60% to 80% being singletons, with the ten largest covering less than 2%. This CDR3 is built from 13 residues. V lost 5 bases to trimming and J lost 5 bases, with 10 bases between them. Germline assignment: CDR1 SGHTA and CDR2 FQGNSA.

This clonotype was sampled from a woman aged 25 to 39 in good health. V is TRBV7-2 and J is TRBJ1-5, with D hard to call. Sequenced input: memory CD4+ T cells sorted from blood. The subset denotes: CD45RA-negative fraction. The chain's CDR3 is CASSLRLDQPQHF. CDR3 bases: TGTGCCAGCAGCCTACGGTTAGATCAGCCCCAGCATTTT.